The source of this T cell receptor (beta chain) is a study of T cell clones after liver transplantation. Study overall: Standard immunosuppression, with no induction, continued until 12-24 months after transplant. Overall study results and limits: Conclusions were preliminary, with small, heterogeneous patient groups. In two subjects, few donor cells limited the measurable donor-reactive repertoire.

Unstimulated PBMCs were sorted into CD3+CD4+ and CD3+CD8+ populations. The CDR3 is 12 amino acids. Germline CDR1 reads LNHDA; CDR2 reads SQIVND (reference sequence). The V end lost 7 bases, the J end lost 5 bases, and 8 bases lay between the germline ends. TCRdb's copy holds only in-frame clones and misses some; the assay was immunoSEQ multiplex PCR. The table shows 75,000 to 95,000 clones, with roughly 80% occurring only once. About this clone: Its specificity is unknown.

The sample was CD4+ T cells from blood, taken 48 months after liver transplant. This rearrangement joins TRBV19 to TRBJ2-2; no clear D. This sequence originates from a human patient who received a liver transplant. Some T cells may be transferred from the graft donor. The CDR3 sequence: CASKSRTGELFF. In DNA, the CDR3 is TGTGCCAGTAAGTCGAGGACCGGGGAGCTGTTTTTT. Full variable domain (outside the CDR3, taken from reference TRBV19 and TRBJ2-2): DGGITQSPKYLFRKEGQNVTLSCEQNLNHDAMYWYRQDPGQGLRLIYYSQIVNDFQKGDIAEGYSVSREKKESFPLTVTSAQKNPTAFYLCASKSRTGELFFGEGSRLTVL.